These 25 T cell receptor beta chains were sequenced from one sample in a study of response to subunit inactivated influenza vaccine. From the RT-PCR reads, TCRdb called clonotypes with MiXCR, one entry per CDR3 protein. The sample yields some 850,000 distinct CDR3 sequences, approximately 17% seen once. This material consisted of PBMCs from blood, taken 5 days after vaccination. These receptors were collected from a man aged 45-65 years who received an inactivated influenza vaccine.

V gene TRBV7-9 combines with J gene TRBJ2-5; 8 nucleotides match TRBD2. The germline gives CDR1 SEHNR, CDR2 FQNEAQ (reference sequence). This CDR3 is 16 amino acids long. V gave up 5 bases and J gave up 1 base; unmatched junction bases: 9. CDR3 DNA sequence: TGTGCCAGCAGCCGAGGGGCTAGCGGGTCCCAAGAGACCCAGTACTTC. Translating it yields CASSRGASGSQETQYF. Full variable domain (missing parts from reference TRBV7-9 and TRBJ2-5): DTGVSQNPRHKITKRGQNVTFRCDPISEHNRLYWYRQTLGQGPEFLTYFQNEAQLEKSRLLSDRFSAERPKGSFSTLEIQRTEQGDSAMYLCASSRGASGSQETQYFGPGTRLLVL.

J is TRBJ2-6 and V is TRBV28; the match to TRBD1 covers 8 bases. Germline loops: CDR1 MDHEN, CDR2 SYDVKM. J lost 4 bases, V lost 7 bases, and 3 bases had no gene match. The CDR3 totals 14 residues. CDR3 residues: CASTQGVGANVLTF. The DNA of the CDR3 is TGTGCCAGCACACAGGGGGTAGGGGCCAACGTCCTGACTTTC.

The table lists this clonotype with a few counts. The genes are TRBV11-2 and TRBJ2-1; D is ambiguous. CDR3 size: 16 residues. Trimming left V 4 bases short and J 4 bases short, with 17 bases between. The V gene's germline CDR1 is SGHAT and CDR2 FQNNGV. As DNA, the CDR3 is TGTGCCAGCAGCTCCATTACCAGCGCGGCTTACAATGAGCAGTTCTTC. Translation gives CASSSITSAAYNEQFF. Based on the CDR3 plus reference TRBV11-2 and TRBJ2-1, the full variable domain is EAGVAQSPRYKIIEKRQSVAFWCNPISGHATLYWYQQILGQGPKLLIQFQNNGVVDDSQLPKDRFSAERLKGVDSTLKIQPAKLEDSAVYLCASSSITSAAYNEQFFGPGTRLTVL.

The genes are TRBV20-1 and TRBJ1-3; D is undetermined. This CDR3 spans 13 amino acids. V lost 5 bases, J lost 4 bases, and 12 bases lay in between. Germline assignment: CDR1 DFQATT and CDR2 SNEGSKA (reference sequence). The CDR3 DNA reads as TGCAGTGCTCCATTACCTGGGGGAAACACCATATATTTT. This encodes CSAPLPGGNTIYF.

V is TRBV7-8 and J is TRBJ2-7; D call uncertain. The length of the CDR3 is 16 residues. Deletions cut 5 bases from V and 4 bases from J, with 21 bases between. Germline V gene lookup returns CDR1 SGHVS and CDR2 FQNEAQ. The chain's CDR3 is CASSTHRVPSTYEQYF. DNA for the CDR3: TGTGCCAGCAGCACTCATCGCGTCCCCTCGACATACGAGCAGTACTTC.

The chain couples TRBV11-2 to TRBJ1-1; no reliable D call. The germline gives CDR1 SGHAT, CDR2 FQNNGV. V was clipped by 4 bases and J by 1 base, with 7 bases between them. The CDR3 runs to 13 residues. The CDR3 spells CASSWIENTEAFF. In DNA, the CDR3 is TGTGCCAGCAGCTGGATAGAGAACACTGAAGCTTTCTTT.

In this sample, this clonotype turned up many times. J is TRBJ2-5 and V is TRBV12-3 or TRBV12-4; 9 nucleotides match TRBD1. This CDR3 comprises 13 residues. V shed 5 bases and J 7 bases; nucleotides not matched to a gene: 5. CDR3: CASSTGQGGTQYF. In nucleotides, the CDR3 is TGTGCCAGCAGTACGGGACAGGGTGGGACCCAGTACTTC.

V is TRBV9 and J is TRBJ2-7; 8 nucleotides match TRBD2. V gave up 3 bases and J gave up 0 bases; unmatched junction bases: 5. Germline V gene sequence: CDR1 SGDLS, CDR2 YYNGEE. The CDR3 runs 15 residues. Written as DNA, the CDR3 is TGTGCCAGCAGCGGGGGACTAGGGGTCTCCTACGAGCAGTACTTC. This sequence encodes CASSGGLGVSYEQYF.

The V and J genes are TRBV7-2 and TRBJ2-7, with D tentatively TRBD1 (5 bases). In germline, CDR1 is SGHTA, CDR2 FQGNSA. The germline V and J ends were trimmed by 2 bases and 3 bases, with 14 bases remaining between them. This CDR3 comprises 15 residues. The CDR3, as DNA: TGTGCCAGCAGCTTAATGGTTGGGGCGTACTACGAGCAGTACTTC. This translates into CASSLMVGAYYEQYF.

The chain links TRBV20-1 to TRBJ2-7, with 9 bases identical to TRBD1. Germline CDR1 and CDR2: DFQATT and SNEGSKA (reference sequence). The CDR3 has 14 residues. The J segment lost 4 bases and the V segment lost 5 bases, leaving 9 bases of the junction unmatched. CDR3 in amino acids: CSALVRDRVYEQYF. For the CDR3, the DNA is TGCAGTGCTCTCGTCCGGGACAGGGTGTACGAGCAGTACTTC.

The rearrangement uses TRBV7-2 and TRBJ2-5, with a possible D match to TRBD1 (5 bases). Per germline, CDR1 SGHTA and CDR2 FQGNSA. The CDR3 length is 14 residues. V was shortened by 0 bases and J by 5 bases, with 10 bases between the two germline ends. In nucleotides, the CDR3 is TGTGCCAGCAGCTTAGCAAAGGGGTCGGAGACCCAGTACTTC. This translates into CASSLAKGSETQYF.

This clonotype was counted ten times or more. The V call is TRBV20-1, the J call TRBJ1-1; D is possibly TRBD1 (5 bases). The CDR3 spans 13 residues. Trimming pared 5 bases from V and 0 bases from J, leaving 10 bases between. The germline CDR1 and CDR2 sequences are DFQATT and SNEGSKA (reference sequence). Here the CDR3 reads CSAGGRMNTEAFF. The CDR3 region has the DNA TGCAGTGCTGGGGGACGGATGAACACTGAAGCTTTCTTT.

This clonotype was seen a few times. The V gene is TRBV9, the J gene TRBJ2-7; TRBD1 is a possible D gene (6 bases). The CDR3 has 15 residues. The V and J ends lost 5 bases and 0 bases respectively, with 15 bases between them. Germline CDR1 and CDR2: SGDLS and YYNGEE. The CDR3 spells CASSTGTLNSYEQYF. CDR3 nucleotide sequence: TGTGCCAGCAGTACCGGGACACTGAACTCCTACGAGCAGTACTTC. Drawing the rest from reference TRBV9 and TRBJ2-7, the complete variable domain is DSGVTQTPKHLITATGQRVTLRCSPRSGDLSVYWYQQSLDQGLQFLIQYYNGEERAKGNILERFSAQQFPDLHSELNLSSLELGDSALYFCASSTGTLNSYEQYFGPGTRLTVT.

The sample holds a few counts of this clonotype. This rearrangement joins TRBV5-1 to TRBJ1-4, with D unclear. This CDR3 region has 15 residues. The V end was cut by 2 bases, the J end by 5 bases, with 13 bases between. The germline V gene has CDR1 SGHRS and CDR2 YFSETQ. The CDR3 loop is CASSFNTFRNEKLFF. CDR3 in DNA: TGCGCCAGCAGCTTCAACACCTTCAGGAATGAAAAACTGTTTTTT.

This chain uses TRBV5-8 with TRBJ2-1, with a weak D call TRBD1 (5 bases). This CDR3 contains 14 residues. V gave up 4 bases and J gave up 9 bases, with 17 bases separating them. The germline V gene encodes CDR1 SGHTS and CDR2 YDEGEE. This CDR3 is CASSTRQPPTEQFF. The CDR3 DNA reads TGTGCCAGCAGCACGCGACAGCCTCCAACTGAGCAGTTCTTC. Looking up the rest from reference TRBV5-8 and TRBJ2-1 gives the full variable domain: EAGVTQSPTHLIKTRGQQATLRCSPISGHTSVYWYQQALGLGLQFLLWYDEGEERNRGNFPPRFSGRQFPNYSSELNVNALELEDSALYLCASSTRQPPTEQFFGPGTRLTVL.

V usage is TRBV29-1 and J usage is TRBJ2-1, with 8 bases that match TRBD2. Germline loops: CDR1 SQVTM, CDR2 ANQGSEA. V lost 7 bases and J lost 6; bases outside the gene matches: 14. The CDR3 totals 15 residues. In DNA form, the CDR3 reads TGCAGCGCTCAGGTCTGGCGGGAGGACCGCAATGAGCAGTTCTTC. This gives the protein CSAQVWREDRNEQFF.

This clonotype was observed a few times. The rearrangement links TRBV7-2 to TRBJ2-3, with 8 bases that match TRBD2. Germline V gene sequence: CDR1 SGHTA, CDR2 FQGNSA. Losses at the gene ends were 1 base for V and 8 bases for J; bases not matched to a gene: 11. There are 16 residues in the CDR3. The CDR3 is CASSLEGSGTRATQYF. Here the CDR3 DNA reads TGTGCCAGCAGCTTAGAGGGAAGCGGGACTAGAGCTACGCAGTATTTT.

Many counts were recorded for this clonotype. The chain is built from TRBV20-1 and TRBJ2-3; D is unresolved. This CDR3 has 14 residues. Deletions cut 6 bases from V and 10 bases from J, with 23 bases between. Germline CDR1 DFQATT, CDR2 SNEGSKA (reference sequence). The CDR3 sequence is CSARFKGPSVSQYF. CDR3 bases: TGCAGTGCCAGATTTAAGGGCCCAAGTGTGTCGCAGTATTTT.

There are a few counts of this clonotype. The CDR3 DNA reads TGTGCCAGCAGTTACGACTTCGGGAATACGCAGTATTTT. Protein product: CASSYDFGNTQYF. The rearrangement joins TRBV6-5 to TRBJ2-3; perhaps TRBD2 as D (5 bases). V dropped 2 bases and J dropped 7 bases, with 10 bases sitting between them. Germline V gene lookup returns CDR1 MNHEY and CDR2 SVGAGI. This CDR3 comprises 13 residues.

This clonotype turned up a few times. The chain joins TRBV24-1 to TRBJ2-1; D possibly matches TRBD1 or TRBD2 (5 bases each). CDR1 and CDR2 (germline): KGHDR, SFDVKD. Trimming pared 7 bases from V and 8 bases from J, leaving 8 bases between. CDR3 size: 11 residues. CDR3 nucleotide sequence: TGTGCCACCAGAGAGGGGTATGAGCAGTTCTTC. This encodes CATREGYEQFF.

This clonotype was detected only a few times. The rearrangement links TRBV5-6 to TRBJ1-2, with TRBD1 identical over 9 bases. The J segment lost 5 bases and the V segment lost 4 bases, leaving 12 bases of the junction unmatched. The CDR3 runs to 16 residues. Germline values: CDR1 SGHDT, CDR2 YYEEEE. The CDR3 sequence is CASSPSWTGTGYGYTF. The CDR3 region has the DNA TGTGCCAGCAGCCCATCATGGACCGGGACAGGGTATGGCTACACCTTC.

This clonotype showed up many times. This sequence joins TRBV20-1 and TRBJ2-5; 9 bases agree with TRBD1. The V gene end was trimmed by 2 bases and the J gene end by 7 bases; junction bases not matched to a gene: 11. Looked up from germline, CDR1 is DFQATT and CDR2 is SNEGSKA (reference sequence). There are 15 residues in the CDR3. The CDR3 nucleotides read TGCAGTGCTAGATCATCAGGGACAGGGCTCGGGACCCAGTACTTC. Translation gives CSARSSGTGLGTQYF.

There are many counts of this clonotype. The chain is built from TRBV5-1 and TRBJ1-6, with D possibly matching TRBD1 (6 bases). CDR1 is SGHRS, CDR2 YFSETQ, per germline. The CDR3 loop spans 13 amino acids. The V end was cut by 4 bases, the J end by 9 bases, with 11 bases between. The CDR3 region has the DNA TGCGCCAGCAGCACAGGACAGAGTTCACCCCTCCACTTT. Protein sequence: CASSTGQSSPLHF.

This clonotype was recorded many times. The rearrangement uses TRBV20-1 and TRBJ1-2, with 12 bases that match TRBD1. Germline CDR1 and CDR2: DFQATT and SNEGSKA (reference sequence). Trimming took 3 bases from V and 5 from J; bases not matched to a gene: 4. The length of the CDR3 is 14 residues. The CDR3 sequence is CSASGTGGLYGYTF. Here the CDR3 DNA reads TGCAGTGCTAGTGGGACAGGGGGCTTGTATGGCTACACCTTC.

The chain is built from TRBV12-3 or TRBV12-4 and TRBJ2-1; tentative D call: TRBD2 (5 bases). This CDR3 region has 15 residues. Trimming pared 2 bases from V and 2 bases from J, leaving 10 bases between. CDR3 amino acids: CASSLSAGTYNEQFF. The DNA of the CDR3 is TGTGCCAGCAGTTTAAGTGCGGGCACCTACAATGAGCAGTTCTTC.